This T cell receptor beta chain emerged from a study of cytomegalovirus exposure and HLA in healthy donors. Primers: 60 Vbeta forward and 13 Jbeta reverse. Profiled with immunoSEQ multiplex PCR; TCRdb holds only in-frame clones, not every one. The sample holds under 200,000 clones, around 80% seen once. General study points: Prior analysis indicated that the majority of TCR beta V segments exhibited productivity approximately 87% or approximately 30% of the time. V segments that were indistinguishable, TRBV6-2 and TRBV6-3 among them, were omitted from analysis. For TCR beta chains, V- and J-gene trimming was later linked to a missense DCLRE1C variant.

Regarding this clone: Antigen: not known.

Germline V gene sequence: CDR1 MNHNS, CDR2 SASEGT. The CDR3 loop spans 11 amino acids. The V and J ends lost 7 bases and 1 base respectively, with 4 bases between them. V usage is TRBV6-1 and J usage is TRBJ1-1, with D unresolved. This sequence was found in a male donor in good health and CMV-seropositive. The sample comprised PBMCs. The CDR3 spells CASTPNTEAFF. The CDR3 DNA is TGTGCCAGCACTCCGAACACTGAAGCTTTCTTT.